This T cell receptor (beta chain) was identified in a study of cytotoxic CD8 clonotypes in ibrutinib-treated CLL. Produced via immunoSEQ multiplex PCR; TCRdb's table is partial and in-frame only. This sample carries fewer than 70,000 clones, less than 75% of them seen once, and the ten largest clones take roughly 45%. V lost 0 bases and J lost 5, with 14 bases in between. CDR1 and CDR2 (germline): SGHTS, YDEGEE. The CDR3 is made up of 15 amino acids. This clone was seen a single time. The source of this sequence is a human donor with chronic lymphocytic leukemia. J is TRBJ2-5 and V is TRBV5-8, with a tentative D call TRBD1 (6 bases). Source: PBMCs, taken after 12 months of ibrutinib treatment. In DNA form, the CDR3 reads TGTGCCAGCAGCTTGGGACAGGTATTATCGGAGACCCAGTACTTC. Translated: CASSLGQVLSETQYF.